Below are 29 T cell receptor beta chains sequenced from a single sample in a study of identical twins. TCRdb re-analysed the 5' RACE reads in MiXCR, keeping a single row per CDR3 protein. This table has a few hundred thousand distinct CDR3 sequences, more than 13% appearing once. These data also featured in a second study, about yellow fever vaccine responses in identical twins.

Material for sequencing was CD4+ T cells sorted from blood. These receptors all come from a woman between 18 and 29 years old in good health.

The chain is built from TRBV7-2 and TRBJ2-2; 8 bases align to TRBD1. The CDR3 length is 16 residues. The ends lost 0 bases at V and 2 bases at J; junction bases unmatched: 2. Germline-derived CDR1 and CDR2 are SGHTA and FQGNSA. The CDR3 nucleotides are TGTGCCAGCAGCTTAGCGCCAGGGGGCAACACCGGGGAGCTGTTTTTT. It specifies CASSLAPGGNTGELFF.

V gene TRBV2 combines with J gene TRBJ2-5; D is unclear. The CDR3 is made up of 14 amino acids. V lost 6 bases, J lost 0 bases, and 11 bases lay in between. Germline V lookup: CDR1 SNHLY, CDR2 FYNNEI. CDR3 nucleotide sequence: TGTGCCAGCAGGGGTGGCGTGTACCAAGAGACCCAGTACTTC. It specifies CASRGGVYQETQYF.

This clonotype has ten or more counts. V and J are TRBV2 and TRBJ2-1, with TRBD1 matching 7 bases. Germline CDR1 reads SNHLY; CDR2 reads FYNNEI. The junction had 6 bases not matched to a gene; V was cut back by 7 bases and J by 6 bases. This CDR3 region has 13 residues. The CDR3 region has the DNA TGTGCCAGCATGAACAGGGGAAGCAATGAGCAGTTCTTC. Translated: CASMNRGSNEQFF.

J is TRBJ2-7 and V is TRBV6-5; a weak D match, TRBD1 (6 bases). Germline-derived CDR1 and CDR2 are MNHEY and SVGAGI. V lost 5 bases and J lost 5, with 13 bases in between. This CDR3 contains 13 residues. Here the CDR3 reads CASSNRVRDEQYF. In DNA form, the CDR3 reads TGTGCCAGCAGTAACAGGGTTCGGGACGAGCAGTACTTC.

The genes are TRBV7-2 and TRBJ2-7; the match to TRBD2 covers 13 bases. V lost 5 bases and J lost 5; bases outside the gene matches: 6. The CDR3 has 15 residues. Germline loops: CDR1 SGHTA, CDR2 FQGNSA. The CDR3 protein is CASSPRTSGSHEQYF. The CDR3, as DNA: TGTGCCAGCAGCCCGAGGACTAGCGGGAGTCACGAGCAGTACTTC.

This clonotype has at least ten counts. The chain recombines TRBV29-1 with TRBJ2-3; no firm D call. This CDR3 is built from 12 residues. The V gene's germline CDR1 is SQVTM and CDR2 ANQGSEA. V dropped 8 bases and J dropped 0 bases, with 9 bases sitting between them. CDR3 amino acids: CSTGPSTDTQYF. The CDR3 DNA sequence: TGCAGCACCGGGCCCAGCACAGATACGCAGTATTTT.

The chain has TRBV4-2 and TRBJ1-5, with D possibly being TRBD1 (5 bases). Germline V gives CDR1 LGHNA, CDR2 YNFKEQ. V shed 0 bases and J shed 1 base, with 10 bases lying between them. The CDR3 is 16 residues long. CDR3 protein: CASSQDSGSSNQPQHF. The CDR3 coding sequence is TGTGCCAGCAGCCAAGATTCAGGGAGCAGCAATCAGCCCCAGCATTTT.

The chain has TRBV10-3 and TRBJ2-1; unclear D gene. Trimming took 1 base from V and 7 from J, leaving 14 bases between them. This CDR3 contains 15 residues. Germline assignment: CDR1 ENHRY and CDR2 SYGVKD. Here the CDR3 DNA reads TGTGCCATCAGTGAGTTCCAATTTTATCTAAATGAGCAGTTCTTC. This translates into CAISEFQFYLNEQFF.

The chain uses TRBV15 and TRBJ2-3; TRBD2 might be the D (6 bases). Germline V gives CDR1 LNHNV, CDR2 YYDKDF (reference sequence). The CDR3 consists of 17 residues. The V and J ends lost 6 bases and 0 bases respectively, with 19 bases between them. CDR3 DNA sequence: TGTGCCACCAGGATGGGGGGAGCGGACGCTAGCACAGATACGCAGTATTTT. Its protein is CATRMGGADASTDTQYF.

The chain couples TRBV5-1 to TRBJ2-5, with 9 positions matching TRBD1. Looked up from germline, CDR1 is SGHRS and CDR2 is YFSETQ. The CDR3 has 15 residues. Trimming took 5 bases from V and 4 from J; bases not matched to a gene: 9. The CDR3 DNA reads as TGCGCCAGCAGTGAACAGGGGGCTTACGGAGAGACCCAGTACTTC. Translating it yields CASSEQGAYGETQYF.

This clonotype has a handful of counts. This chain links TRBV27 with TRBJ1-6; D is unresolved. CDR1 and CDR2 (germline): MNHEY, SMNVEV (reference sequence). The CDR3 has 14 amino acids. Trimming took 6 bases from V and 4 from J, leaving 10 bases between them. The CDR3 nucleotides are TGTGCCAGCAGCTGGAGGGTTTATAATTCACCCCTCCACTTT. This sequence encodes CASSWRVYNSPLHF.

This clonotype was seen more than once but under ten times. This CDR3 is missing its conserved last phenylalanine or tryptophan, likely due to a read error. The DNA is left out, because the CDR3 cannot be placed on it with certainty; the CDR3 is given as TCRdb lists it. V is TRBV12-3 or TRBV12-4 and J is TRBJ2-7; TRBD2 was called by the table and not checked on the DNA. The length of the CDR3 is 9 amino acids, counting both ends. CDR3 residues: CASLLAQSI.

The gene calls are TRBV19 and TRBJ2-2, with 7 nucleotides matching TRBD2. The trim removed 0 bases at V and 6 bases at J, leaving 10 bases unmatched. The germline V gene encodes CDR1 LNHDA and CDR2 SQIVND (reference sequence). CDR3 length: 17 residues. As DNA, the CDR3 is TGTGCCAGTAGTATAGATATTGGGACTATTATCCCCGGGGAGCTGTTTTTT. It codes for CASSIDIGTIIPGELFF.

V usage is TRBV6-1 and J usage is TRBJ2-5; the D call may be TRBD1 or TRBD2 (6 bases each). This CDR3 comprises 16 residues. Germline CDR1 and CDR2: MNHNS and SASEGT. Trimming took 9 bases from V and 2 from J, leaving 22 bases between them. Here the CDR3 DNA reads TGTGCCAGTAATACCGGGGGCACCTCAACACAAGAGACCCAGTACTTC. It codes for CASNTGGTSTQETQYF.

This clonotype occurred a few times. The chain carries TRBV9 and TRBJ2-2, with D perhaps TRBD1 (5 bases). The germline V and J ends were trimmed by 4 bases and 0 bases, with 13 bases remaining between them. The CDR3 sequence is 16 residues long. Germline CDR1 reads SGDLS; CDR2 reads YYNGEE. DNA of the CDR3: TGTGCCAGCAGCCTTGACAGCCCCCCGAACACCGGGGAGCTGTTTTTT. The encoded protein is CASSLDSPPNTGELFF.

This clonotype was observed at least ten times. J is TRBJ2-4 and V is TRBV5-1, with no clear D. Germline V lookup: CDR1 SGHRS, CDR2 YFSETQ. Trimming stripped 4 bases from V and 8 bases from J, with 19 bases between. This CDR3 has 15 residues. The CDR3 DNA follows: TGCGCCAGCAGCGGTTCTCATCGTTATGGGGACATTCAGTACTTC. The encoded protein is CASSGSHRYGDIQYF.

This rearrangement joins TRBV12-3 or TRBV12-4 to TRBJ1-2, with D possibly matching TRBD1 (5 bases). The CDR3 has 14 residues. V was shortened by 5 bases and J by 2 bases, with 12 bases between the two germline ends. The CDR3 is CASSDTGRNYGYTF. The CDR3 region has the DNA TGTGCCAGCAGTGATACGGGACGGAACTATGGCTACACCTTC.

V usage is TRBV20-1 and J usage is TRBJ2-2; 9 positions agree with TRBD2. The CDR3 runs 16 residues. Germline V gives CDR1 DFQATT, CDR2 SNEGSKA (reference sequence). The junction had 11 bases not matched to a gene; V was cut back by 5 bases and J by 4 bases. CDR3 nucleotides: TGCAGTGCTTCAATCGGGCTAGCGGGGACCACCGGGGAGCTGTTTTTT. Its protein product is CSASIGLAGTTGELFF.

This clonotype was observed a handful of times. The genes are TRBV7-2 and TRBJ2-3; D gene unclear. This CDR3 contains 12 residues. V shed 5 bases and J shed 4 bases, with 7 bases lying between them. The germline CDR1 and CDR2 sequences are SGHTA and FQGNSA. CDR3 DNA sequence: TGTGCCAGCAGCCGCTTCGCAGATACGCAGTATTTT. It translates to CASSRFADTQYF. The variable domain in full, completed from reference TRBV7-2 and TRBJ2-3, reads GAGVSQSPSNKVTEKGKDVELRCDPISGHTALYWYRQSLGQGLEFLIYFQGNSAPDKSGLPSDRFSAERTGGSVSTLTIQRTQQEDSAVYLCASSRFADTQYFGPGTRLTVL.

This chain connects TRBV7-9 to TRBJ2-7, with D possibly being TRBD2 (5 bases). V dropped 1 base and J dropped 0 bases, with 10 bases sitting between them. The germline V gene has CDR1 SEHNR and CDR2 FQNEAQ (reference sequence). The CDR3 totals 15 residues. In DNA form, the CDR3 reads TGTGCCAGCAGCTTAGTCGGGCGGGCCTCCTACGAGCAGTACTTC. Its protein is CASSLVGRASYEQYF. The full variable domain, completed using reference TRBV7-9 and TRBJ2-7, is DTGVSQNPRHKITKRGQNVTFRCDPISEHNRLYWYRQTLGQGPEFLTYFQNEAQLEKSRLLSDRFSAERPKGSFSTLEIQRTEQGDSAMYLCASSLVGRASYEQYFGPGTRLTVT.

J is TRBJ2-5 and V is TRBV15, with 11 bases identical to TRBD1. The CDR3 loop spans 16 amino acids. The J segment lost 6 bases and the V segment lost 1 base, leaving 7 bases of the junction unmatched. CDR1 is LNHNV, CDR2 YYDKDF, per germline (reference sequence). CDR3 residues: CATSRGQDRGPKTQYF. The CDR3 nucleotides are TGTGCCACCAGCAGAGGACAGGACAGGGGGCCGAAGACCCAGTACTTC.

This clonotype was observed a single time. The CDR3 protein is CASTSGTSSSYEQYF. For the CDR3, the DNA is TGTGCCAGCACCTCTGGGACTTCCTCGTCCTACGAGCAGTACTTC. The chain links TRBV6-1 to TRBJ2-7, with a possible D match to TRBD2 (6 bases). The V gene lost 7 bases and the J gene lost 1 base, with 17 bases spanning the gap. Germline V gene lookup returns CDR1 MNHNS and CDR2 SASEGT. CDR3 length: 15 amino acids.

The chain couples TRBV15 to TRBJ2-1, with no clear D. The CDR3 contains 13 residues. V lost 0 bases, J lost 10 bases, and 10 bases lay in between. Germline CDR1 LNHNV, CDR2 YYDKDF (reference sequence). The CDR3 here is CATSRDSAWEQFF. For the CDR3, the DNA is TGTGCCACCAGCAGAGATTCCGCGTGGGAGCAGTTCTTC.

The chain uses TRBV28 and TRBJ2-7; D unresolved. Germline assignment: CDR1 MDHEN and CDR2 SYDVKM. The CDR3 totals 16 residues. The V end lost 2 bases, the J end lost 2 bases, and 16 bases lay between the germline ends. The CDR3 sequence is CASSLGGAERPYEQYF. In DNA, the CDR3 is TGTGCCAGCAGTTTAGGTGGCGCGGAAAGACCCTACGAGCAGTACTTC.

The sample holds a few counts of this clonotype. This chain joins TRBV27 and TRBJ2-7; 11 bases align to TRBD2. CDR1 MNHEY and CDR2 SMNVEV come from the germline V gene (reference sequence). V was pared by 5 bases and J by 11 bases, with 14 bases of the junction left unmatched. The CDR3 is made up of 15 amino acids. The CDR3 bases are TGTGCCAGCAGTGCAGCCGGGACTAGCGGTCCCTCGGAGTACTTC. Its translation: CASSAAGTSGPSEYF.

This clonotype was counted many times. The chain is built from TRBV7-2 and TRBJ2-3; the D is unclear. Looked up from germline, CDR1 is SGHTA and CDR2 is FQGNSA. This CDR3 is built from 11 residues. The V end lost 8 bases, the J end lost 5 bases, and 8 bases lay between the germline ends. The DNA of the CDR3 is TGTGCCAGCTCACCACAAGATACGCAGTATTTT. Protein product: CASSPQDTQYF.

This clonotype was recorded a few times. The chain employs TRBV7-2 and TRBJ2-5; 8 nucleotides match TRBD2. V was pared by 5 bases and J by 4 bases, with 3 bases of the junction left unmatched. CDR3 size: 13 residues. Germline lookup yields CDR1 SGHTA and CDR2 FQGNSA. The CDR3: CASSRTSPETQYF. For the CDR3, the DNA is TGTGCCAGCAGCCGGACTAGCCCAGAGACCCAGTACTTC.

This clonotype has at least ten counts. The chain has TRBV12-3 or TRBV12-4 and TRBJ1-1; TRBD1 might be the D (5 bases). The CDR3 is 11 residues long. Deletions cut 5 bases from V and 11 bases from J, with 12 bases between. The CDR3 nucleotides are TGTGCCAGCAGTCTGGGACCCAGGGCTTTCTTT. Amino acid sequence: CASSLGPRAFF.

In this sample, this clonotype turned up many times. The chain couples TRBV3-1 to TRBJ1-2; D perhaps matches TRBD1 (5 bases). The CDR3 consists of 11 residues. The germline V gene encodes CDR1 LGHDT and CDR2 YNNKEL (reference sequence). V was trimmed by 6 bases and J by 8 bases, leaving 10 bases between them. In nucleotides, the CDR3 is TGTGCCAGCAGTACCCAGGGAGGCTACACCTTC. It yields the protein CASSTQGGYTF.